This TCR beta chain was captured by sequencing in a study of blood T cell repertoires in COVID-19. Study summary: Both acute and convalescent COVID-19 samples were obtained from the United States, Italy and Spain. T cells, B-cell-depleted T cells, or PBMCs supplied cDNA or gDNA.

Methods used by the authors: Estimation of nucleated cell counts was performed using reference gene primer amplification. Assay: immunoSEQ multiplex PCR; the TCRdb copy retains only in-frame clones and omits some. D and trimming were read from the DNA, whereas the V and J calls and clone size are those reported in that table. The sample includes approximately 290,000 clones, about nine tenths of them seen just once. The sample taken for sequencing was peripheral blood. The source is a man aged 18 to 30 with active or convalescent COVID-19.

CDR3 nucleotide sequence: TGTGCCAGTAGTGTCAGGGGTGAAAAACTGTTTTTT. This gives the protein CASSVRGEKLFF. V gene TRBV19 combines with J gene TRBJ1-4; TRBD1 is a possible D gene (6 bases). The V and J ends lost 5 bases and 7 bases respectively, with 8 bases between them. The CDR3 has 12 amino acids. Germline V gene data show CDR1 as LNHDA and CDR2 as SQIVND (reference sequence).